Presented here are 5 T cell receptor beta chains from one specimen sequenced in a study of blood T cell repertoires in COVID-19. The assay was immunoSEQ multiplex PCR, and TCRdb's table has in-frame clones only and misses some. The data hold tens of thousands of clones, with over 70% observed a single time. The source material was peripheral blood. The receptors come from a woman between 45 and 65 years old with acute or convalescent COVID-19.

The chain combines TRBV19 with TRBJ1-2, with D unresolved. Germline loops: CDR1 LNHDA, CDR2 SQIVND (reference sequence). This CDR3 has 14 residues. The germline V and J ends were trimmed by 9 bases and 0 bases, with 14 bases remaining between them. For the CDR3, the DNA is TGTGCCAGCCTCGGAGGGAGTTCTAACTATGGCTACACCTTC. This encodes CASLGGSSNYGYTF.

In DNA, the CDR3 is TGCGCCAGCAGCTACGGACAGGGACCCTACGAGCAGTACTTC. This codes for CASSYGQGPYEQYF. The chain joins TRBV5-1 to TRBJ2-7; TRBD1 agrees at 8 bases. Germline V gene data show CDR1 as SGHRS and CDR2 as YFSETQ. This CDR3 comprises 14 residues. After removal of 3 bases from V and 2 bases from J, the junction contained 4 bases not matched to a gene.

The chain carries TRBV2 and TRBJ1-5, with 9 positions matching TRBD1. With V trimmed by 3 bases and J by 2 bases, 11 bases remained unmatched. The CDR3 consists of 18 residues. The germline gives CDR1 SNHLY, CDR2 FYNNEI. The CDR3 DNA sequence: TGTGCCAGCAGTGAGGAAAGGACAGGGGTAATTGGCAATCAGCCCCAGCATTTT. It encodes CASSEERTGVIGNQPQHF. The entire variable domain, with the rest obtained from reference TRBV2 and TRBJ1-5, is as follows: EPEVTQTPSHQVTQMGQEVILRCVPISNHLYFYWYRQILGQKVEFLVSFYNNEISEKSEIFDDQFSVERPDGSNFTLKIRSTKLEDSAMYFCASSEERTGVIGNQPQHFGDGTRLSIL.

J is TRBJ2-1 and V is TRBV27; 7 nucleotides line up with TRBD2. Germline V gene sequence: CDR1 MNHEY, CDR2 SMNVEV (reference sequence). The J segment lost 3 bases and the V segment lost 5 bases, leaving 4 bases of the junction unmatched. CDR3 length: 14 amino acids. The CDR3 bases are TGTGCCAGCAGTCAGAGCGGGGTCTACAATGAGCAGTTCTTC. This codes for CASSQSGVYNEQFF.

V and J are TRBV6-2 or TRBV6-3 and TRBJ1-1; D possibly corresponds to TRBD1 (6 bases). Per germline, CDR1 MNHEY and CDR2 SVGEGT. The ends were cut back, 4 bases at V and 11 bases at J, with 17 bases in the middle. The CDR3 spans 13 residues. As DNA, the CDR3 is TGTGCCAGCAGTTCGGACAGATCAAGGCACGCTTTCTTT. Translating gives CASSSDRSRHAFF.